One T cell receptor beta chain is described in this entry. The data derive from a study of cytomegalovirus exposure and HLA in healthy donors. PCR involved 60 Vbeta and 13 Jbeta primers. Using immunoSEQ multiplex PCR, the repertoire was profiled, and TCRdb retains in-frame clones only, with some absent. This table holds 150,000 to 200,000 clones, around 81% found once. The CDR3 length is 16 residues. Trimming cost V 6 bases and J 7 bases; bases outside gene matches: 17. The germline CDR1 and CDR2 sequences are MGHDK and SYGVNS. This receptor was obtained from a young woman in good health and CMV-seropositive. The chain links TRBV25-1 to TRBJ1-1; 7 bases align to TRBD1. The material sequenced was PBMCs. CDR3 DNA: TGTGCCAGCAGCGCAGGGGGATTTGCGGGAAAGGATGAAGCTTTCTTT. Translated: CASSAGGFAGKDEAFF.